What follows describes a single T cell receptor beta chain. This CDR3 is built from 14 residues. V lost 8 bases to trimming and J lost 7 bases, with 19 bases between them. Germline V gene lookup returns CDR1 LGHDT and CDR2 YNNKEL (reference sequence). The data belong to a study of blood T cell repertoires in COVID-19. Overall study context: Both acute and convalescent COVID-19 samples were obtained from the United States, Italy and Spain. T cells, B-cell-depleted T cells, or PBMCs provided the cDNA or gDNA that served as material.

Cohort assignment relied on participant-reported clinical history. Clones were read by immunoSEQ multiplex PCR, and TCRdb kept only the in-frame ones, dropping some. The sample consists of about 260,000 clones, about 88% of them appearing once. This chain uses TRBV3-1 (or the pseudogene TRBV3-2) with TRBJ2-3; D is possibly TRBD2 (6 bases). The sequencing input was PBMCs or T cells enriched from blood (not recorded which). The receptor comes from a woman in her forties or fifties who had recovered from COVID-19. The CDR3 DNA follows: TGTGCCAGCCGCCCCAGCGGAGGGGCCCATACGCAGTATTTT. Protein product: CASRPSGGAHTQYF.